The entry that follows covers one T cell receptor beta chain sequence. The CDR3 is 13 amino acids. Germline V gives CDR1 WNHNN, CDR2 SYGVQD (reference sequence). V lost 6 bases and J lost 14, with 22 bases in between. This sample was included in a study of shared clonotypes between healthy human individuals. Libraries were prepared by immunoSEQ multiplex PCR; TCRdb keeps only in-frame clonotypes and omits some of them. The table has 1,500,000 or so clones, roughly 95% seen once. The gene calls are TRBV10-1 and TRBJ2-5; weak D call: TRBD2 (6 bases). This receptor was identified in a man aged 25 to 40 in good health. Input material: naive CD4+ T cells sorted from blood. Subset meaning: CD45RA+ positively selected. The CDR3 DNA is TGCGCCAGCAGCCCATCCCCCGGGACTGCGACTTACTTC. This gives the protein CASSPSPGTATYF.